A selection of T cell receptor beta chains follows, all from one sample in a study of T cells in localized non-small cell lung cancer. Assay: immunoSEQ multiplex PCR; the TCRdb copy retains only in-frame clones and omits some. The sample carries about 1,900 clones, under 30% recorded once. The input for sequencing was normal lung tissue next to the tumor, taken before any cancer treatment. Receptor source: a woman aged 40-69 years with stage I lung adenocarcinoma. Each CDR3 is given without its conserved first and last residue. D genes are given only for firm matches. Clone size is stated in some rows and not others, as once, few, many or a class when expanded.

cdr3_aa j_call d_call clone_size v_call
ASSYDVAVYEQY TRBJ2-7 - - TRBV6-8
ASSEQGANYGYT TRBJ1-2 TRBD1 - TRBV25-1
ASSSLSGGSSYEQY TRBJ2-7 - - TRBV5-1
ASSRQGWGELF TRBJ2-2 TRBD1 large TRBV19
ASSQEEADTQY TRBJ2-3 - - TRBV1
ASSKSGTPRGKTQY TRBJ2-5 - medium-sized TRBV11-3
ASSGGLAVDEQF TRBJ2-1 TRBD2 few TRBV28
ASRRIQGNQPQH TRBJ1-5 - - TRBV19
ASSMRTGGSYEQY TRBJ2-7 TRBD1 - TRBV19
ASTPRLSYEQY TRBJ2-7 - - TRBV6-8
ASSKAGSTGELF TRBJ2-2 - - TRBV5-1
ASSLYLQGRAEAF TRBJ1-1 - - TRBV28
ASSPPSGLTDTQY TRBJ2-3 TRBD2 - TRBV28
ATSRTGAANTGELF TRBJ2-2 TRBD1 - TRBV5-1
ASSEVALRYTQY TRBJ2-3 - large TRBV9
ASRQGRELWNEQF TRBJ2-1 - - TRBV28
ASSPQRDINEQF TRBJ2-1 TRBD2 - TRBV28
ASSTPGHAVYEQY TRBJ2-7 - - TRBV19
ASMKGGVNIQY TRBJ2-4 - few TRBV2
ASSIGDTLSGANVLT TRBJ2-6 - - TRBV19
ASSSSTGIYGYT TRBJ1-2 - - TRBV11-3
ASSKGQPGATEAF TRBJ1-1 - few TRBV5-1
ASSPQGSSYNEQF TRBJ2-1 - - TRBV18
ASSLNTGNTGELF TRBJ2-2 - - TRBV11-3
ASSWEEEAGELF TRBJ2-2 - - TRBV5-1
ASSAGLAGGGETQY TRBJ2-5 TRBD2 - TRBV9
ASSLGTGSPGNEKLF TRBJ1-4 - - TRBV7-5
ASSLGLGGGQPQH TRBJ1-5 - - TRBV1
ASSAGQERRKLF TRBJ1-4 TRBD1 few TRBV11-3
ASSLGLAGGLNEQF TRBJ2-1 TRBD2 few TRBV11-3
ASSYPSGRVRSTGELF TRBJ2-2 TRBD2 - TRBV7-6
ASSRPGANVLT TRBJ2-6 - few TRBV9
SVRRGGHEQY TRBJ2-7 TRBD2 - TRBV29-1
ASRAYSGSGSYEQY TRBJ2-7 - - TRBV6-8
ASSIASVFRGYGYT TRBJ1-2 - - TRBV19
ASSPRDRGSYNSPLH TRBJ1-6 TRBD1 - TRBV6-8
ASSSLYPTGPLLNNYGYT TRBJ1-2 - - TRBV6-8
ASSLQGLDTEAF TRBJ1-1 - few TRBV6-8
ASSPGTSTYEQY TRBJ2-7 TRBD2 - TRBV10-2
ASSLQGTGAGANVLT TRBJ2-6 TRBD1 medium-sized TRBV11-3
ASSYSEGQGSYGYT TRBJ1-2 TRBD1 medium-sized TRBV6-8
ASSLSRLAGAYEQY TRBJ2-7 - - TRBV8-2
ASSLTGEYSPLH TRBJ1-6 - few TRBV7-4
ASSRGRQQETQY TRBJ2-5 TRBD2 few TRBV6-8